One sample yielded the 30 T cell receptor beta chains listed below, sequenced in a study of T cell repertoires and HLA-DP antigens. Measured with immunoSEQ multiplex PCR; TCRdb has only the in-frame clones, and not every one. This sample has around 90,000 clones, with about 89% found just once. No antigens are known for them. Specimen: CD4+ T cells from PBMCs. The receptors derive from a man aged 45 to 65 in good health and CMV-seronegative.

The chain has TRBV7-9 and TRBJ2-7; D call uncertain. The CDR3 runs 14 residues. Germline V lookup: CDR1 SEHNR, CDR2 FQNEAQ (reference sequence). Trimming removed 5 bases from V and 6 bases from J, with 17 bases in between. CDR3 sequence: CASSPTNLGSEQYF. The CDR3 DNA follows: TGTGCCAGCAGCCCAACAAACCTAGGTTCCGAGCAGTACTTC.

This clone was detected only a few times. V is TRBV30 and J is TRBJ1-5; 9 nucleotides align to TRBD1. Trimming at V came to 3 bases and at J to 7 bases, leaving 16 bases not matched to a gene. CDR1 and CDR2 from the germline V gene are GTSNPN and SVGIG (reference sequence). The CDR3 is made up of 17 amino acids. CDR3 region: CAWSTGQGNFVIQPQHF. The DNA for the CDR3 is TGTGCCTGGAGCACGGGACAGGGAAATTTCGTGATACAGCCCCAGCATTTT.

The chain has TRBV19 and TRBJ2-5; 7 bases match TRBD2. The ends lost 2 bases at V and 5 bases at J; junction bases unmatched: 5. Germline CDR1 is LNHDA and CDR2 is SQIVND (reference sequence). The CDR3 covers 14 residues. DNA of the CDR3: TGTGCCAGTAGTATAAGCGGGACTCGTGAGACCCAGTACTTC. It encodes CASSISGTRETQYF.

The chain uses TRBV11-2 and TRBJ1-6, with TRBD1 identical over 9 bases. There are 14 residues in the CDR3. The J segment lost 6 bases and the V segment lost 3 bases, leaving 0 bases of the junction unmatched. Germline V CDR1 and CDR2: SGHAT, FQNNGV. The CDR3 loop is CASSLGQGNSPLHF. The CDR3 bases are TGTGCCAGCAGCTTGGGACAGGGTAATTCACCCCTCCACTTT.

The chain joins TRBV9 to TRBJ2-5; D gene ambiguous. From germline, CDR1 is SGDLS and CDR2 YYNGEE. The CDR3 consists of 15 residues. The V gene lost 3 bases and the J gene lost 5 bases, with 17 bases spanning the gap. In DNA, the CDR3 is TGTGCCAGCAGCGCCCCGGGCCTTGCACGGGAGACCCAGTACTTC. Encoded protein: CASSAPGLARETQYF.

This clone was observed a handful of times. This chain links TRBV27 with TRBJ2-1; TRBD2 aligns across 12 bases. Germline CDR1 is MNHEY and CDR2 is SMNVEV (reference sequence). The ends lost 7 bases at V and 10 bases at J; junction bases unmatched: 11. The CDR3 is made up of 15 amino acids. CDR3 bases: TGTGCCAGCACCAAGACTAGCGGGAGATCTAGCGAGCAGTTCTTC. Protein: CASTKTSGRSSEQFF.

The chain carries TRBV5-1 and TRBJ2-5; D is ambiguous. The CDR3 sequence is 14 residues long. Trimming pared 4 bases from V and 2 bases from J, leaving 12 bases between. Per germline, CDR1 SGHRS and CDR2 YFSETQ. CDR3 nucleotides: TGCGCCAGCAGCCCACGGGCGAAGCAAGAGACCCAGTACTTC. Its protein product is CASSPRAKQETQYF.

V gene TRBV28 combines with J gene TRBJ1-1; unclear D gene. The V end was cut by 6 bases, the J end by 1 base, with 0 bases between. Germline V CDR1 and CDR2: MDHEN, SYDVKM. This CDR3 comprises 10 residues. CDR3 in DNA: TGTGCCAGCAGGAACACTGAAGCTTTCTTT. Translation: CASRNTEAFF.

The chain recombines TRBV2 with TRBJ2-5, with unresolved D. This CDR3 is built from 15 residues. Germline loops: CDR1 SNHLY, CDR2 FYNNEI. Trimming stripped 6 bases from V and 5 bases from J, with 19 bases between. CDR3 nucleotide sequence: TGTGCCAGCAGCGGATTTTCTGGCGACTCTGAGACCCAGTACTTC. Translation: CASSGFSGDSETQYF.

The J gene is TRBJ2-2, the V gene TRBV18; possibly TRBD2 for D (6 bases). This CDR3 has 18 amino acids. Germline CDR1 and CDR2: KGHSH and LQKENI. V shed 3 bases and J shed 0 bases, with 17 bases lying between them. The CDR3 reads CASSPKGGRGANTGELFF. The CDR3 DNA reads as TGTGCCAGCTCACCCAAGGGTGGGCGGGGAGCGAACACCGGGGAGCTGTTTTTT.

The rearrangement joins TRBV5-4 to TRBJ1-1, with D maybe TRBD1 (5 bases). With 3 bases removed from V and 0 bases from J, the gap between germline ends came to 12 bases. From germline, CDR1 is SGHNT and CDR2 YYREEE (reference sequence). CDR3 size: 15 residues. CDR3 coding DNA: TGTGCCAGCAGCTCCACGGACACCTTGAACACTGAAGCTTTCTTT. It encodes CASSSTDTLNTEAFF.

J is TRBJ2-3 and V is TRBV7-6; the match to TRBD2 covers 10 bases. The trim removed 1 base at V and 4 bases at J, leaving 2 bases unmatched. Germline CDR1 and CDR2: SGHVS and FNYEAQ. The CDR3 length is 15 residues. The DNA of the CDR3 is TGTGCCAGCAGCTTAGGAGCGGGAGGGTCAGATACGCAGTATTTT. It codes for CASSLGAGGSDTQYF.

In nucleotides, the CDR3 is TGTGCCAGCAGCTCCGGCCCCGGGACAGGGGTCTATGGCTACACCTTC. Protein sequence: CASSSGPGTGVYGYTF. The gene calls are TRBV5-6 and TRBJ1-2; 10 nucleotides line up with TRBD1. The CDR3 extends over 16 amino acids. The germline CDR1 and CDR2 sequences are SGHDT and YYEEEE. J lost 4 bases, V lost 3 bases, and 9 bases had no gene match.

The chain carries TRBV11-2 and TRBJ1-1; D might be TRBD1 (6 bases). This CDR3 is 17 amino acids long. The V gene's germline CDR1 is SGHAT and CDR2 FQNNGV. The V and J ends lost 5 bases and 1 base respectively, with 20 bases between them. Written as DNA, the CDR3 is TGTGCCAGCAGCCGACTCACAGGGAGTAGTGGGAACACTGAAGCTTTCTTT. This gives the protein CASSRLTGSSGNTEAFF.

The chain joins TRBV2 to TRBJ1-1; 9 nucleotides align to TRBD1. CDR1 and CDR2 (germline): SNHLY, FYNNEI. This CDR3 spans 12 amino acids. Trimming removed 8 bases from V and 7 bases from J; junction bases left unmatched: 5. For the CDR3, the DNA is TGTGCCAGCGGAGACAGGGGGAATGAAGCTTTCTTT. Its translation: CASGDRGNEAFF. Based on the CDR3 plus reference TRBV2 and TRBJ1-1, the full variable domain is EPEVTQTPSHQVTQMGQEVILRCVPISNHLYFYWYRQILGQKVEFLVSFYNNEISEKSEIFDDQFSVERPDGSNFTLKIRSTKLEDSAMYFCASGDRGNEAFFGQGTRLTVV.

This chain links TRBV7-6 with TRBJ2-2; 9 bases match TRBD1. The CDR3 is 16 amino acids. The germline V gene has CDR1 SGHVS and CDR2 FNYEAQ. The V and J ends lost 5 bases and 4 bases, in that order; junction bases with no gene match: 8. The CDR3 sequence: CASSLRDRAGTGELFF. The CDR3 coding sequence is TGTGCCAGCAGCCTAAGGGACAGGGCGGGCACCGGGGAGCTGTTTTTT.

CDR3 in amino acids: CASLAGGLQEQYF. The CDR3 coding sequence is TGCGCCAGCTTAGCGGGGGGGCTTCAAGAGCAGTACTTC. The rearrangement links TRBV10-2 to TRBJ2-7; 11 nucleotides line up with TRBD2. The trim removed 8 bases at V and 7 bases at J, leaving 7 bases unmatched. CDR3 length: 13 amino acids. The germline gives CDR1 WSHSY, CDR2 SAAADI.

CDR3 DNA: TGTGCCAGTAGTATTTGGGAGAGCACAGATACGCAGTATTTT. This translates into CASSIWESTDTQYF. V usage is TRBV19 and J usage is TRBJ2-3, with D maybe TRBD2 (5 bases). CDR1 is LNHDA, CDR2 SQIVND, per germline (reference sequence). The V gene lost 3 bases and the J gene lost 0 bases, with 7 bases spanning the gap. The CDR3 runs to 14 residues.

This clone occurred a few times. V gene TRBV19 combines with J gene TRBJ1-1; tentatively, D is TRBD1 (6 bases). The V gene's germline CDR1 is LNHDA and CDR2 SQIVND (reference sequence). The V gene lost 7 bases and the J gene lost 0 bases, with 12 bases spanning the gap. The CDR3 contains 14 residues. CDR3 DNA sequence: TGTGCCAGTACACAGGGATTCGTGAACACTGAAGCTTTCTTT. As protein: CASTQGFVNTEAFF.

CDR3: CASSIVGGRSHQPQHF. CDR3 coding DNA: TGTGCCAGTAGTATAGTCGGGGGGCGCTCCCATCAGCCCCAGCATTTT. V and J are TRBV19 and TRBJ1-5; a possible D gene is TRBD1 (6 bases). Germline values: CDR1 LNHDA, CDR2 SQIVND (reference sequence). The CDR3 has 16 amino acids. V was trimmed by 1 base and J by 5 bases, leaving 15 bases between them. The full variable domain, with the rest looked up from reference TRBV19 and TRBJ1-5, is DGGITQSPKYLFRKEGQNVTLSCEQNLNHDAMYWYRQDPGQGLRLIYYSQIVNDFQKGDIAEGYSVSREKKESFPLTVTSAQKNPTAFYLCASSIVGGRSHQPQHFGDGTRLSIL.

The chain carries TRBV11-2 and TRBJ2-7; the D gene is possibly TRBD2 (7 bases). The CDR3 is made up of 16 amino acids. Germline CDR1 reads SGHAT; CDR2 reads FQNNGV. Trimming left V 6 bases short and J 3 bases short, with 21 bases between. The CDR3 DNA follows: TGTGCCAGCAGACTTAAGCTTGGGGGGGCAAGCTACGAGCAGTACTTC. This translates into CASRLKLGGASYEQYF.

This chain uses TRBV11-2 with TRBJ1-1, with D maybe TRBD1 (5 bases). Trimming took 1 base from V and 6 from J, leaving 9 bases between them. The CDR3 has 13 residues. Germline V lookup: CDR1 SGHAT, CDR2 FQNNGV. CDR3: CASSLAQVAEAFF. The CDR3 bases are TGTGCCAGCAGCTTAGCACAGGTCGCTGAAGCTTTCTTT.

The rearrangement joins TRBV7-6 to TRBJ1-1, with 7 bases aligning to TRBD1. CDR3 length: 13 residues. Trimming at V came to 5 bases and at J to 6 bases, leaving 6 bases not matched to a gene. CDR1 is SGHVS, CDR2 FNYEAQ, per germline. The CDR3 sequence: CASSHRQGAEAFF. The CDR3, as DNA: TGTGCCAGCAGCCATAGACAGGGCGCTGAAGCTTTCTTT.

The chain couples TRBV10-3 to TRBJ2-7, with D possibly being TRBD1 (6 bases). Germline CDR1 reads ENHRY; CDR2 reads SYGVKD. The CDR3 sequence is 17 residues long. V was pared by 7 bases and J by 6 bases, with 28 bases between. The CDR3 reads CAIIQEGFTGPSGEQYF. DNA for the CDR3: TGTGCCATCATCCAGGAAGGGTTCACAGGGCCTAGTGGCGAGCAGTACTTC.

The J gene is TRBJ2-5, the V gene TRBV7-9, with D possibly matching TRBD1 (6 bases). V dropped 5 bases and J dropped 1 base, with 14 bases sitting between them. This CDR3 has 15 amino acids. Germline values: CDR1 SEHNR, CDR2 FQNEAQ (reference sequence). This CDR3 reads CASSRGGQIQETQYF. CDR3 coding DNA: TGTGCCAGCAGCCGGGGCGGACAGATCCAAGAGACCCAGTACTTC.

The chain has TRBV10-3 and TRBJ1-1; D is perhaps TRBD1 (6 bases). The CDR3 runs 14 residues. Per the germline V gene, CDR1 is ENHRY and CDR2 is SYGVKD. V dropped 0 bases and J dropped 1 base, with 6 bases sitting between them. The CDR3 region is CAISESTGNTEAFF. In nucleotides, the CDR3 is TGTGCCATCAGTGAGTCGACAGGGAACACTGAAGCTTTCTTT.

The rearrangement uses TRBV7-2 and TRBJ2-7; 10 bases map to TRBD2. CDR1 SGHTA and CDR2 FQGNSA come from the germline V gene. The J segment lost 7 bases and the V segment lost 9 bases, leaving 9 bases of the junction unmatched. This CDR3 contains 13 residues. The CDR3 is CASGLAVSGEQYF. CDR3 DNA sequence: TGTGCCAGTGGACTAGCGGTCTCCGGGGAGCAGTACTTC.

The V gene is TRBV5-1, the J gene TRBJ1-1; maybe TRBD1 (5 bases). CDR1 and CDR2 (germline): SGHRS, YFSETQ. The CDR3 contains 15 residues. V was clipped by 1 base and J by 4 bases, with 14 bases between them. As DNA, the CDR3 is TGCGCCAGCAGCTTGTCAGGGCTGGGTGGCACTGAAGCTTTCTTT. As protein: CASSLSGLGGTEAFF.

This clone occurred a few times. The chain couples TRBV9 to TRBJ2-7, with 7 bases that match TRBD2. V lost 0 bases and J lost 5; bases outside the gene matches: 8. Germline CDR1 and CDR2: SGDLS and YYNGEE. The CDR3 runs 15 residues. The CDR3 loop is CASSVGLAAIHEQYF. CDR3 bases: TGTGCCAGCAGCGTAGGCCTAGCGGCAATCCACGAGCAGTACTTC.

The chain joins TRBV18 to TRBJ1-4; tentative D call: TRBD1 (5 bases). This CDR3 contains 15 residues. Germline assignment: CDR1 KGHSH and CDR2 LQKENI. Trimming shortened V by 3 bases and J by 8 bases, and 16 bases separated the two germline ends. The CDR3 DNA reads TGTGCCAGCTCACCGAGTTCGGGACTCCGGGAAAAACTGTTTTTT. This codes for CASSPSSGLREKLFF.